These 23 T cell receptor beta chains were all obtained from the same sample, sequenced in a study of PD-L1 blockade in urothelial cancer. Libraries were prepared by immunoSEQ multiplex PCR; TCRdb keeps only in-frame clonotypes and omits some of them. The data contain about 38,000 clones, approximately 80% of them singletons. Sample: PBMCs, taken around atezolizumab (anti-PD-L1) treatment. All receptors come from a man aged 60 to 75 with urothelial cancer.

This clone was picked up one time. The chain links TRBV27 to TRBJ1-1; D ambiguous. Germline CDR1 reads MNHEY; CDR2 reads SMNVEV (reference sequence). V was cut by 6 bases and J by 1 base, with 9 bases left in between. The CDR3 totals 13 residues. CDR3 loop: CASRSGWNTEAFF. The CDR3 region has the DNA TGTGCCAGCAGGTCCGGGTGGAACACTGAAGCTTTCTTT.

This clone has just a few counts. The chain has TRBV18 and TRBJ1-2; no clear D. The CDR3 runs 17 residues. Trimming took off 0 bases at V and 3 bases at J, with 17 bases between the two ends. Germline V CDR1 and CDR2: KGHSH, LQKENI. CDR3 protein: CASSPPIAAGSHYGYTF. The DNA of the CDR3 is TGTGCCAGCTCACCACCGATTGCAGCAGGCTCCCACTATGGCTACACCTTC.

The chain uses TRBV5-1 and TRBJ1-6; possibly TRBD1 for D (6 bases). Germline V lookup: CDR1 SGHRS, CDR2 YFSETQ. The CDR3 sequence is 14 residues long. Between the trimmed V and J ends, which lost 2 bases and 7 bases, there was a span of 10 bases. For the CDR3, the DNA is TGCGCCAGCAGCTTAGGACAGTCCAATTCACCCCTCCACTTT. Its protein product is CASSLGQSNSPLHF.

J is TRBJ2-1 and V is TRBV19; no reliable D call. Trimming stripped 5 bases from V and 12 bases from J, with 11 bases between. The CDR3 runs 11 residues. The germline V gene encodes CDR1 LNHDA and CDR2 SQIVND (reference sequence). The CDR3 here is CASSLGRGQFF. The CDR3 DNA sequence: TGTGCCAGTAGTTTGGGCCGTGGGCAGTTCTTC.

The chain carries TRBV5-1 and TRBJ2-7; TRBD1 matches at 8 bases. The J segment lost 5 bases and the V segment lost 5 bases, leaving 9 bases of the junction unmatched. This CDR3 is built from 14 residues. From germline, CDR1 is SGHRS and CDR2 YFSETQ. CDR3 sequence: CASRGLGQVDEQYF. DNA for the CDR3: TGCGCCAGCAGGGGTCTGGGACAGGTCGACGAGCAGTACTTC.

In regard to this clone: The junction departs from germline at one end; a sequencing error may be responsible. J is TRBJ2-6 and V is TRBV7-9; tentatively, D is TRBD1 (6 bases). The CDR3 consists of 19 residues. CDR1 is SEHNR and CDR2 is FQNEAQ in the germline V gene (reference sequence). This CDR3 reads CASSSSHRDTPGGANILTF. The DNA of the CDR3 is TGTGCCAGCAGCTCCTCACACCGGGACACCCCGGGTGGGGCCAACATCCTGACTTTC.

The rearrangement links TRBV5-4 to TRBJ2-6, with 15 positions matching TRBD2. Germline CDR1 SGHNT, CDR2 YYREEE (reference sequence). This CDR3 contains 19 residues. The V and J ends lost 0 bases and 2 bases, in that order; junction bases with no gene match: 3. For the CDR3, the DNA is TGTGCCAGCAGCTTGGGGACTAGCGGGGGGGTGGCTGGGGCCAACGTCCTGACTTTC. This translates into CASSLGTSGGVAGANVLTF.

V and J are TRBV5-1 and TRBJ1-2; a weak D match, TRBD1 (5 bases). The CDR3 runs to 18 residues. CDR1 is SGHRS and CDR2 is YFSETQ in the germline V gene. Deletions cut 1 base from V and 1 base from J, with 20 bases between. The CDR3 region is CASSLSGGGGDINYGYTF. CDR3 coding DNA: TGCGCCAGCAGCTTGAGTGGCGGGGGAGGAGATATTAACTATGGCTACACCTTC.

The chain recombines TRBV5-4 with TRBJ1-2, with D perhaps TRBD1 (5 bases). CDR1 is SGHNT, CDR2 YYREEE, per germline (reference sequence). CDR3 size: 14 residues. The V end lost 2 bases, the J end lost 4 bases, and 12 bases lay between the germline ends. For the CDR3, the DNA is TGTGCCAGCAGCTTAATGCAGGGCTTCTATGGCTACACCTTC. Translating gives CASSLMQGFYGYTF.

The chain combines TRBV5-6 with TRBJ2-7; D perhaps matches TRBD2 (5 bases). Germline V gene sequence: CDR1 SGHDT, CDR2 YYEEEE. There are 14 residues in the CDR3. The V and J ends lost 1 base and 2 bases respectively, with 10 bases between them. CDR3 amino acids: CASSLNGGTYEQYF. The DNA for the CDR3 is TGTGCCAGCAGCTTGAATGGAGGAACCTACGAGCAGTACTTC.

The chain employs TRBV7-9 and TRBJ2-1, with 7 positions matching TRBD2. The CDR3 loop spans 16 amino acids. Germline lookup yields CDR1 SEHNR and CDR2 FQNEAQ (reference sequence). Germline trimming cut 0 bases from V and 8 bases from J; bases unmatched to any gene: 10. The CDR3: CASSLAGDYPTDEQFF. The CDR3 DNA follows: TGTGCCAGCAGCTTAGCGGGGGACTACCCAACGGATGAGCAGTTCTTC. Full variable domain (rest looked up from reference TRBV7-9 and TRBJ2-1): DTGVSQNPRHKITKRGQNVTFRCDPISEHNRLYWYRQTLGQGPEFLTYFQNEAQLEKSRLLSDRFSAERPKGSFSTLEIQRTEQGDSAMYLCASSLAGDYPTDEQFFGPGTRLTVL.

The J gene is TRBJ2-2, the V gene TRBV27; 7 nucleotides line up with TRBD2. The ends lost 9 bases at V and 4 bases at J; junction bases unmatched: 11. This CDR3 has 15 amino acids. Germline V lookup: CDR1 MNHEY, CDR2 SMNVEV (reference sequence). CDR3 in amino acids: CASTREGRGTGELFF. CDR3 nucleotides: TGTGCCAGTACCAGGGAGGGGCGGGGCACCGGGGAGCTGTTTTTT.

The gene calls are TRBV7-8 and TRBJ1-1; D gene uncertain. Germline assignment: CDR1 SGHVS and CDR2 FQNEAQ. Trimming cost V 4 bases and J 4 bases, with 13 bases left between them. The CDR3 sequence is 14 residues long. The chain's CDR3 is CASSSAYSPTEAFF. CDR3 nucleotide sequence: TGTGCCAGCAGCTCCGCATACAGCCCCACTGAAGCTTTCTTT.

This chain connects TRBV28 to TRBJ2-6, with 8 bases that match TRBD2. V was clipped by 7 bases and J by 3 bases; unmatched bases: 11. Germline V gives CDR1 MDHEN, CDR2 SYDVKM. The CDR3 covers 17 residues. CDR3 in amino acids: CASTGGGRIDGANVLTF. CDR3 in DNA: TGTGCCAGCACCGGGGGGGGAAGGATCGATGGGGCCAACGTCCTGACTTTC.

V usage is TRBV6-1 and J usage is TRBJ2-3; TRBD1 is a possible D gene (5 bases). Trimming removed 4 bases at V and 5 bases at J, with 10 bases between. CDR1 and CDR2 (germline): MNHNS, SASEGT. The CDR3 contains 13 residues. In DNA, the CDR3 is TGTGCCAGCAGTGTTTCGCAGGGAGATACGCAGTATTTT. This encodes CASSVSQGDTQYF.

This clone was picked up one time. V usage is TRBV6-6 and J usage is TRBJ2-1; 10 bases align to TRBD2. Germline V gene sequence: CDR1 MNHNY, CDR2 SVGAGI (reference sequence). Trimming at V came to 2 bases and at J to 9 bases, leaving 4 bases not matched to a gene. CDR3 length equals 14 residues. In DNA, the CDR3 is TGTGCCAGCAGTTACGGGACTAGCGCTGGTGAGCAGTTCTTC. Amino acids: CASSYGTSAGEQFF.

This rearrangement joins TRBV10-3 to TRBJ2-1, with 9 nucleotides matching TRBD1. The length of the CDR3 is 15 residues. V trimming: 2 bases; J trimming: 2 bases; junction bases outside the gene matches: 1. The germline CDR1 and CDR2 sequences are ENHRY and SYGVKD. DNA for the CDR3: TGTGCCATCAGTGAGGGACAGGGGCCCTACAATGAGCAGTTCTTC. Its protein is CAISEGQGPYNEQFF.

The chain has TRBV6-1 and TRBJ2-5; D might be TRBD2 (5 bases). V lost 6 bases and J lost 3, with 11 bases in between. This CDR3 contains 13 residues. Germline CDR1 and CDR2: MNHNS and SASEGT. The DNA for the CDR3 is TGTGCCAGCAGGGAGGAATTAGAAGAGACCCAGTACTTC. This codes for CASREELEETQYF.

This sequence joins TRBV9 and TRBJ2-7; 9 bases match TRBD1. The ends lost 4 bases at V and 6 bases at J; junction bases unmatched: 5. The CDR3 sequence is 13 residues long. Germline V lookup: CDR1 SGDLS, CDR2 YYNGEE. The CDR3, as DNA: TGTGCCAGCAGCCCGGGACAGGGTTTCGAGCAGTACTTC. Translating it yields CASSPGQGFEQYF.

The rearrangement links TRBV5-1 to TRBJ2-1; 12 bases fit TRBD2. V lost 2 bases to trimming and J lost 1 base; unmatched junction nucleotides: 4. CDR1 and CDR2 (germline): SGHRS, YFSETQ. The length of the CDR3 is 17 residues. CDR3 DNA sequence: TGCGCCAGCAGCTTCGCTAGCGGGGGGGTGTCCTACAATGAGCAGTTCTTC. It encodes CASSFASGGVSYNEQFF.

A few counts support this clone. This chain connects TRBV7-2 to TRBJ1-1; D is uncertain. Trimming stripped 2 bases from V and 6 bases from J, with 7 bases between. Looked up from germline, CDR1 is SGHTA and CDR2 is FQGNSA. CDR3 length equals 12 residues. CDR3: CASSLPGPEAFF. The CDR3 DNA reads TGTGCCAGCAGCTTACCTGGGCCTGAAGCTTTCTTT.

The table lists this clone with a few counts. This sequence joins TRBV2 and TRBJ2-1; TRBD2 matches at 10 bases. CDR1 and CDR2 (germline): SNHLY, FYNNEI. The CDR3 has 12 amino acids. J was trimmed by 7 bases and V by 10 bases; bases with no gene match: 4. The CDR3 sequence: CAIASGGNEQFF. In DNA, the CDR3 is TGTGCCATAGCTAGCGGGGGAAATGAGCAGTTCTTC. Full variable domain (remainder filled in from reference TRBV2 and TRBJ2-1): EPEVTQTPSHQVTQMGQEVILRCVPISNHLYFYWYRQILGQKVEFLVSFYNNEISEKSEIFDDQFSVERPDGSNFTLKIRSTKLEDSAMYFCAIASGGNEQFFGPGTRLTVL.

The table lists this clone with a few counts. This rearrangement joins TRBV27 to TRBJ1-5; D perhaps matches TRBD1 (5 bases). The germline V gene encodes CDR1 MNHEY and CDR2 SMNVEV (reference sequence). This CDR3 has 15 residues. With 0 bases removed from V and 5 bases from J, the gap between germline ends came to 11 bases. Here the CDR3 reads CASSLSGDADQPQHF. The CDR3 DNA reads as TGTGCCAGCAGTTTATCAGGGGATGCTGATCAGCCCCAGCATTTT.